This T cell receptor (beta chain) was captured by sequencing in a study of blood T cell repertoires in COVID-19. Only in-frame clones appear in the TCRdb table, and some are missing; sequencing was by immunoSEQ multiplex PCR. The sample carries roughly 80,000 clones, roughly 80% recorded once. V gave up 5 bases and J gave up 5 bases, with 15 bases separating them. The CDR3 totals 14 residues. Germline V lookup: CDR1 MNHEY, CDR2 SVGEGT. This receptor was obtained from a human donor in a cohort sampled during active COVID-19. J is TRBJ1-1 and V is TRBV6-2 or TRBV6-3; unclear D gene. Material for sequencing was peripheral blood. DNA of the CDR3: TGTGCCAGCAGTCCCCCCGGTGGGGAGACTGAAGCTTTCTTT. Protein product: CASSPPGGETEAFF.